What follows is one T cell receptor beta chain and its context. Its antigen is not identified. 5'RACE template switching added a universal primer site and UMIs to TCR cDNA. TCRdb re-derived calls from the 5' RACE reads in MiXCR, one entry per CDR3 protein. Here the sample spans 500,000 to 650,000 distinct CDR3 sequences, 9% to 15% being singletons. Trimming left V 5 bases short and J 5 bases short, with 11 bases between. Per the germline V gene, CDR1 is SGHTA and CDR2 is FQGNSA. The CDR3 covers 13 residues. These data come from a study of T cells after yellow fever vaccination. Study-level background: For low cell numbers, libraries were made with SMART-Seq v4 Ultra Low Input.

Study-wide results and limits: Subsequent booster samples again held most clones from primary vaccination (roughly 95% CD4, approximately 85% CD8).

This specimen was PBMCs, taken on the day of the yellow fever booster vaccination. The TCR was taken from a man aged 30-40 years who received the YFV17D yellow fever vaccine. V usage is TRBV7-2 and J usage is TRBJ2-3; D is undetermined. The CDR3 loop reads CASSPYYRDTQYF. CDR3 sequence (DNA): TGTGCCAGCAGCCCCTACTATAGAGATACGCAGTATTTT. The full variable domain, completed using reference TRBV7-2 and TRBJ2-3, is GAGVSQSPSNKVTEKGKDVELRCDPISGHTALYWYRQSLGQGLEFLIYFQGNSAPDKSGLPSDRFSAERTGGSVSTLTIQRTQQEDSAVYLCASSPYYRDTQYFGPGTRLTVL.